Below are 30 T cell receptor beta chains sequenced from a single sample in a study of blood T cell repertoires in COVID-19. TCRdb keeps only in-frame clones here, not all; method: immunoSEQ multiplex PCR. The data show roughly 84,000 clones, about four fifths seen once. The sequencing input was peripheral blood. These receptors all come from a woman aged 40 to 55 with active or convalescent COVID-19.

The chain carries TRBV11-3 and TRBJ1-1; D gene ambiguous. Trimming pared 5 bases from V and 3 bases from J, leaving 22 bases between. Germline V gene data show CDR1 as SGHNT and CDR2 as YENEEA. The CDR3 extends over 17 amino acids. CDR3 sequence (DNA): TGTGCCAGCAGCCCCCGTCAGGTCTTTCTATTCGACACTGAAGCTTTCTTT. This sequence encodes CASSPRQVFLFDTEAFF.

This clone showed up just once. In DNA, the CDR3 is TGCGCCAGCAGCCCCTCAAGCTATCAGGGAAACTATGGCTACACCTTC. Translation gives CASSPSSYQGNYGYTF. V gene TRBV4-1 combines with J gene TRBJ1-2; maybe TRBD1 (5 bases). Between the trimmed V and J ends, which lost 4 bases and 2 bases, there was a span of 17 bases. CDR1 and CDR2 (germline): MGHRA, YSYEKL. The CDR3 is made up of 16 amino acids.

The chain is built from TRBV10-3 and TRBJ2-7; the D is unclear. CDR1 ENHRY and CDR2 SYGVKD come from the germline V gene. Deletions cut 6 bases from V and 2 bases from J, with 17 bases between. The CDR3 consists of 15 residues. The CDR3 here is CAISYALFSAYEQYF. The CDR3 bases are TGTGCCATCAGCTACGCTCTCTTCAGCGCCTACGAGCAGTACTTC.

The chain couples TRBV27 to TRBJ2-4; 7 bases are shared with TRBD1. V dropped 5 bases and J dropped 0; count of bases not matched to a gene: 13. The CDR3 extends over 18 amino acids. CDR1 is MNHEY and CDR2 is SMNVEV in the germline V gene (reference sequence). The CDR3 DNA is TGTGCCAGCAGTAGACAGGGAACTACTAACCTAGCCAAAAACATTCAGTACTTC. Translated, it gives CASSRQGTTNLAKNIQYF.

The CDR3 bases are TGTGCCTGGGGGGGGACAGATCAAAACATTCAGTACTTC. As protein: CAWGGTDQNIQYF. The rearrangement uses TRBV30 and TRBJ2-4; maybe TRBD1 (7 bases). The germline CDR1 and CDR2 sequences are GTSNPN and SVGIG (reference sequence). The length of the CDR3 is 13 residues. The germline V and J ends were trimmed by 5 bases and 5 bases, with 13 bases remaining between them. The variable domain in full, with the rest retrieved from reference TRBV30 and TRBJ2-4, is SQTIHQWPATLVQPVGSPLSLECTVEGTSNPNLYWYRQAAGRGLQLLFYSVGIGQISSEVPQNLSASRPQDRQFILSSKKLLLSDSGFYLCAWGGTDQNIQYFGAGTRLSVL.

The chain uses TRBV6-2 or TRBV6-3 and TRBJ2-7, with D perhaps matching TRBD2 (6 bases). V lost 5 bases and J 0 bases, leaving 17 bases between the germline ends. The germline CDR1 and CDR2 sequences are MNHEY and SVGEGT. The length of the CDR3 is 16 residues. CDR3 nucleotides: TGTGCCAGCAGTAAATACGGGACTCTGAGCTCCTACGAGCAGTACTTC. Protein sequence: CASSKYGTLSSYEQYF.

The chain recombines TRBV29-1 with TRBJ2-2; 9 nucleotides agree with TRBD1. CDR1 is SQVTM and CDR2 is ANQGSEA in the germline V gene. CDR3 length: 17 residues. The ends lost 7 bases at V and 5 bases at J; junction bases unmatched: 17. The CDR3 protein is CSARSLLGTGSTGELFF. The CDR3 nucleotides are TGCAGCGCCCGCTCGCTGCTAGGGACAGGGAGTACCGGGGAGCTGTTTTTT.

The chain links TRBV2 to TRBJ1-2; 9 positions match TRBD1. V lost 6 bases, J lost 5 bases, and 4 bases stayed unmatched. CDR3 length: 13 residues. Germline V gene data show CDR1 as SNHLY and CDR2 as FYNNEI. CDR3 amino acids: CASRGQGVYGYTF. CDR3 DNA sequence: TGTGCCAGCAGGGGACAGGGAGTATATGGCTACACCTTC.

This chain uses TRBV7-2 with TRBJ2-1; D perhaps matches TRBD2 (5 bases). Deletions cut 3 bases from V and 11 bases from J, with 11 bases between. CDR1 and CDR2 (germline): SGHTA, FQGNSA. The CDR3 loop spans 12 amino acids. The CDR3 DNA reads TGTGCCAGCAGCTTGCTCCTAGCACAGCAGTTCTTC. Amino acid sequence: CASSLLLAQQFF.

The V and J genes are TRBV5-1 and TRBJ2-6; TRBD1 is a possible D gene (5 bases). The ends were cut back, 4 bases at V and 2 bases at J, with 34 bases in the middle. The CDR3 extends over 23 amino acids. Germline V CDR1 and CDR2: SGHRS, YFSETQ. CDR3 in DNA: TGCGCCAGCAGCCTGAGACCGCCCCTCTGGACAAGGCTGGTATCGACTGGGGCCAACGTCCTGACTTTC. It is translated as CASSLRPPLWTRLVSTGANVLTF.

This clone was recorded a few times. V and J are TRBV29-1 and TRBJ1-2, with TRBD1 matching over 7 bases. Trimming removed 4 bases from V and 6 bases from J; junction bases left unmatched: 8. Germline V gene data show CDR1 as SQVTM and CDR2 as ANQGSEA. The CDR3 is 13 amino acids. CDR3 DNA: TGCAGCGTTGTCCCCCAGGGGGAGGATGGCTACACCTTC. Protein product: CSVVPQGEDGYTF.

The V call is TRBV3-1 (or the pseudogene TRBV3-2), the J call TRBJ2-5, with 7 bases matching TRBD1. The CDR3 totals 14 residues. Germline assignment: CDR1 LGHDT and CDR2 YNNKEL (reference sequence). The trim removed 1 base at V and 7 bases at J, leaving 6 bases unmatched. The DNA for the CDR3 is TGTGCCAGCAGCCAAGGGACAGGCCTTGGGACCCAGTACTTC. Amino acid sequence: CASSQGTGLGTQYF.

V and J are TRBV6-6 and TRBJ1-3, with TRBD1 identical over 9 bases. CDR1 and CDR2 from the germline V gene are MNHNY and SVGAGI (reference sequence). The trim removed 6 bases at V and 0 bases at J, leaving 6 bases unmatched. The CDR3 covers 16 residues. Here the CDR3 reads CASRRTGGSSGNTIYF. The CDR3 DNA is TGTGCCAGCAGGAGAACAGGGGGCAGCTCTGGAAACACCATATATTTT.

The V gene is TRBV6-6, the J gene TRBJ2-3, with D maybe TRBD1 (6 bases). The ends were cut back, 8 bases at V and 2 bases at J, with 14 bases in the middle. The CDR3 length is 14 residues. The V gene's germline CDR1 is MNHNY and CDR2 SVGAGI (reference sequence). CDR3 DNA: TGTGCCAGCTCGCCAAGACAGGCCACAGATACGCAGTATTTT. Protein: CASSPRQATDTQYF.

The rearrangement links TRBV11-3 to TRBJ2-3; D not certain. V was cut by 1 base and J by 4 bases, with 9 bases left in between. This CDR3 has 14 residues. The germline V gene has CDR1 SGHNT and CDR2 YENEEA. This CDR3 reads CASSLGPGADTQYF. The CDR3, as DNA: TGTGCCAGCAGCTTAGGGCCAGGTGCAGATACGCAGTATTTT.

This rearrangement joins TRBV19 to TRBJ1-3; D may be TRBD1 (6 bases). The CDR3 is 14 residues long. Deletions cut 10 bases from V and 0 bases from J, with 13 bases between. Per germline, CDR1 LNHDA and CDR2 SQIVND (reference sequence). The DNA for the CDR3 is TGTGCCACAACCCAGGGGACCTCTGGAAACACCATATATTTT. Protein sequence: CATTQGTSGNTIYF.

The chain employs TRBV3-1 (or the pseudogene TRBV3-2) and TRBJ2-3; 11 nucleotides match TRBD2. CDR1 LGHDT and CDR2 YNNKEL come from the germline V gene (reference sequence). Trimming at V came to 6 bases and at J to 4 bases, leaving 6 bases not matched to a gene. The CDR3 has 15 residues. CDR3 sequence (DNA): TGTGCCAGCAGTCCACTAGCGGGGGTTGCAGATACGCAGTATTTT. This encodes CASSPLAGVADTQYF.

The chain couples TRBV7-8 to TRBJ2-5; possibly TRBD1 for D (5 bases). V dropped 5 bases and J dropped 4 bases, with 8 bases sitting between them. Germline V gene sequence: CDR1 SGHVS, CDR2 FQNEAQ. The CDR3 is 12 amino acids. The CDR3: CASSSRGETQYF. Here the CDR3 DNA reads TGTGCCAGCAGCAGTAGGGGAGAGACCCAGTACTTC.

The CDR3 is CASSRQSNYGYTF. The CDR3 bases are TGTGCCAGCAGCCGACAGAGTAACTATGGCTACACCTTC. The rearrangement joins TRBV4-2 to TRBJ1-2; D is perhaps TRBD1 (5 bases). The CDR3 runs 13 residues. The germline V gene encodes CDR1 LGHNA and CDR2 YNFKEQ. Trimming cost V 4 bases and J 1 base, with 7 bases left between them.

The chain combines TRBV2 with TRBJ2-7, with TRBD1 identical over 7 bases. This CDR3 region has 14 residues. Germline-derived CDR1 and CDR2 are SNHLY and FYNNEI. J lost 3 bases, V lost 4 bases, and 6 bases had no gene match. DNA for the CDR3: TGTGCCAGCAGTGTAGGACAGGAAGACTACGAGCAGTACTTC. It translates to CASSVGQEDYEQYF.

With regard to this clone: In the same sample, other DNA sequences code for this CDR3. The CDR3 reads CASSGRTAGNTIYF. The CDR3 DNA is TGTGCCAGCAGCGGACGGACGGCGGGGAACACCATATATTTT. The chain employs TRBV9 and TRBJ1-3; D ambiguous. Germline assignment: CDR1 SGDLS and CDR2 YYNGEE. This CDR3 contains 14 residues. Trimming took 3 bases from V and 7 from J, leaving 14 bases between them.

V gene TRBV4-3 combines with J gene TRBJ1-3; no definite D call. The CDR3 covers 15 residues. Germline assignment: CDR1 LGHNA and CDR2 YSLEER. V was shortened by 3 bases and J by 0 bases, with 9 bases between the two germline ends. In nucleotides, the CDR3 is TGCGCCAGCAGCCAGGAGTATTTCTCTGGAAACACCATATATTTT. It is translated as CASSQEYFSGNTIYF.

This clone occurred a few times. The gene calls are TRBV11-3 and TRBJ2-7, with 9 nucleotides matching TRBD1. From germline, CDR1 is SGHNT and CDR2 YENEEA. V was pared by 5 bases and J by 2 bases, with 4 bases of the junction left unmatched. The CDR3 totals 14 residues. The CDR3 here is CASSHGDRAYEQYF. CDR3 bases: TGTGCCAGCAGCCACGGGGACAGGGCCTACGAGCAGTACTTC.

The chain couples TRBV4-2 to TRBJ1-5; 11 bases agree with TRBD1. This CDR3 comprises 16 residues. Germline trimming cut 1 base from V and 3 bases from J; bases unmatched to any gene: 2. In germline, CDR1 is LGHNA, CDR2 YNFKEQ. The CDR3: CASSQVGQGDNQPQHF. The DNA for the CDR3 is TGTGCCAGCAGCCAAGTGGGACAGGGGGACAATCAGCCCCAGCATTTT.

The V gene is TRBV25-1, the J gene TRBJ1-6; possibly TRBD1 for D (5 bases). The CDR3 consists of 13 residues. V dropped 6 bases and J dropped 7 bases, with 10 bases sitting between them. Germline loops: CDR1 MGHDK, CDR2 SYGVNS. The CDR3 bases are TGTGCCAGCAGGGGGCGGTTGAATTCACCCCTCCACTTT. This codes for CASRGRLNSPLHF.

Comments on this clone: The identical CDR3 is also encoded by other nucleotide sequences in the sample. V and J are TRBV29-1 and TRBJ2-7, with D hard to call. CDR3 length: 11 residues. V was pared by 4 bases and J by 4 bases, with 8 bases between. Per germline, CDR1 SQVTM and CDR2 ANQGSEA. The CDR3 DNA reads TGCAGCGTTGCACAGTCTTACGAGCAGTACTTC. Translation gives CSVAQSYEQYF.

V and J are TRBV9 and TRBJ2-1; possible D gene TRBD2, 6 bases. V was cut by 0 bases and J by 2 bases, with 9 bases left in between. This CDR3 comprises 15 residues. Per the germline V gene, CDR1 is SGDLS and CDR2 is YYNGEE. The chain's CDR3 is CASSVVGGAYNEQFF. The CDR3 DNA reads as TGTGCCAGCAGCGTAGTAGGCGGGGCCTACAATGAGCAGTTCTTC. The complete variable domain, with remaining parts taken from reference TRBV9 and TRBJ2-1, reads DSGVTQTPKHLITATGQRVTLRCSPRSGDLSVYWYQQSLDQGLQFLIQYYNGEERAKGNILERFSAQQFPDLHSELNLSSLELGDSALYFCASSVVGGAYNEQFFGPGTRLTVL.

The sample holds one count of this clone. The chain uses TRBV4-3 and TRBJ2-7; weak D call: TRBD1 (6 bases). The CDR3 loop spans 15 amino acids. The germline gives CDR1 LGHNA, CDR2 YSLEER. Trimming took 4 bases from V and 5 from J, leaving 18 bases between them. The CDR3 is CASSPHTGYPDEQYF. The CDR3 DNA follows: TGCGCCAGCAGCCCTCACACAGGGTACCCTGACGAGCAGTACTTC.

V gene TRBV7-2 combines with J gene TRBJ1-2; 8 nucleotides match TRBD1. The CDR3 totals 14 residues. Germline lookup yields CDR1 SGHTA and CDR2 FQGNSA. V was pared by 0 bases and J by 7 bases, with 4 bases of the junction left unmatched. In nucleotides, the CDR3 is TGTGCCAGCAGCTTAGCGGGACAGGCCCGTGGCTACACCTTC. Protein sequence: CASSLAGQARGYTF. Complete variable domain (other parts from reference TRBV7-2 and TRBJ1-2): GAGVSQSPSNKVTEKGKDVELRCDPISGHTALYWYRQSLGQGLEFLIYFQGNSAPDKSGLPSDRFSAERTGGSVSTLTIQRTQQEDSAVYLCASSLAGQARGYTFGSGTRLTVV.

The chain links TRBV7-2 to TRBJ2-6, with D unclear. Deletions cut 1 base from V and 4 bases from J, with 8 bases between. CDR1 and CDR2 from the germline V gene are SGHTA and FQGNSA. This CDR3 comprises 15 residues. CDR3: CASSLDRTGANVLTF. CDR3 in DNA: TGTGCCAGCAGCTTAGACAGAACGGGGGCCAACGTCCTGACTTTC.